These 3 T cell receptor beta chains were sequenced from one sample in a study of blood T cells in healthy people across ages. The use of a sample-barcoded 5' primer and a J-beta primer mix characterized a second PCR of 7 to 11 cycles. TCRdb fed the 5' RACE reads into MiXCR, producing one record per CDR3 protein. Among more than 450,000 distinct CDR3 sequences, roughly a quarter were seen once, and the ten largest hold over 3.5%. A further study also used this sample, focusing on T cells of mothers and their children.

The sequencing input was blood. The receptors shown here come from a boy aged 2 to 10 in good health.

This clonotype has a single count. CDR3 region: CSARTLGMGGGSRETQYF. The CDR3 nucleotides read TGCAGTGCTAGAACTCTGGGGATGGGCGGTGGTAGCAGGGAGACCCAGTACTTC. The gene calls are TRBV20-1 and TRBJ2-5; D remains ambiguous. The CDR3 contains 18 residues. CDR1 is DFQATT, CDR2 SNEGSKA, per germline (reference sequence). The ends were cut back, 2 bases at V and 5 bases at J, with 27 bases in the middle.

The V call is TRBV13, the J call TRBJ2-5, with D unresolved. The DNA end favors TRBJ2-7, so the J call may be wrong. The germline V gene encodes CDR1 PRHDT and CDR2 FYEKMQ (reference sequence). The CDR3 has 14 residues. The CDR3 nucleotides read TGTGCCAGCAGTTTCCAGGAGAGCTCCTACGAGCAGTACTTC. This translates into CASSFQESSYEQYF.

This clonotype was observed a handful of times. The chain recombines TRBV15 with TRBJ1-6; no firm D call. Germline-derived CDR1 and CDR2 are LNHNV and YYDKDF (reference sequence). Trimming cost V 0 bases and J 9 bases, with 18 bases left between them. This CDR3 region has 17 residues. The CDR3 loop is CATSRDLKGVKSSPLHF. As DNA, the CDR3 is TGTGCCACCAGCAGAGATCTGAAGGGTGTCAAAAGTTCACCCCTCCACTTT.